This TCR beta chain was identified during a study of T cells in Graves' hyperthyroidism and ophthalmopathy. Many counts were recorded for this clonotype. There are 13 residues in the CDR3. Germline values: CDR1 MDHEN, CDR2 SYDVKM. The V gene lost 0 bases and the J gene lost 5 bases, with 5 bases spanning the gap. Regions amplified from RNA transcripts were the TCR beta CDR3 regions. During a first-round RT-PCR of the TCR CDR3, the HTBI primer set was used. In TCRdb, the multiplex PCR reads were re-called with MiXCR into one record per CDR3 protein. The data show fewer than 650,000 distinct CDR3 sequences, with 14% seen just once and about 15% held by the top ten.

Sequencing was carried out using blood. J is TRBJ2-1 and V is TRBV28, with a possible D match to TRBD1 (5 bases). The source of this sequence is a woman in her forties with Graves' hyperthyroidism. The CDR3 reads CASSLWDNNEQFF. The DNA of the CDR3 is TGTGCCAGCAGTTTATGGGACAACAATGAGCAGTTCTTC. The full variable domain, rest sourced from reference TRBV28 and TRBJ2-1, is DVKVTQSSRYLVKRTGEKVFLECVQDMDHENMFWYRQDPGLGLRLIYFSYDVKMKEKGDIPEGYSVSREKKERFSLILESASTNQTSMYLCASSLWDNNEQFFGPGTRLTVL.